The sequence of this T cell receptor (beta chain) was determined in a study of vaccination and CD4 T cells after COVID-19. Each CDR3 protein is one row after TCRdb ran MiXCR on the PCR reads. Among about 15,000 distinct CDR3 sequences, about 70% were seen once, and the ten largest hold around 1.1%. Germline lookup yields CDR1 MNHNS and CDR2 SASEGT. The CDR3 runs to 16 residues. Between the trimmed V and J ends, which lost 6 bases and 2 bases, there was a span of 20 bases. The specimen comprised CD4+ T cells from blood, sampled after SARS-CoV-2 vaccination. The TCR sequence derives from a human donor who had recovered from COVID-19. The V and J genes are TRBV6-1 and TRBJ2-7; perhaps TRBD1 as D (6 bases). Here the CDR3 DNA reads TGTGCCAGCAGCAAAAACCGGGACACCTTGACCTACGAGCAGTACTTC. Translation: CASSKNRDTLTYEQYF.